The 20 T cell receptor beta chains below all came from one sample that was sequenced in a study of CD8+CD57+ T cells in acquired aplastic anemia. Profiles of TCR beta VDJ and CDR3 were generated from a genomic DNA template. Each CDR3 protein gets one entry after TCRdb re-called the reads with MiXCR. Altogether 400,000 to 450,000 distinct CDR3 sequences are present, 65% to 80% being singletons, with the ten largest covering 3.5% to 4.5%. Sequencing was carried out using sorted CD4+, CD8+, or CD8+CD57+ T cells (not recorded which) from PBMCs. The receptors come from a human donor in good health, serving as a control.

This chain connects TRBV7-2 to TRBJ1-2; perhaps TRBD1 as D (5 bases). The CDR3 has 16 residues. Trimming pared 1 base from V and 9 bases from J, leaving 21 bases between. CDR1 and CDR2 (germline): SGHTA, FQGNSA. The DNA of the CDR3 is TGTGCCAGCAGCTTAGGAAGAACCCCGGGGCAGGTGTGCTACACCTTC. It translates to CASSLGRTPGQVCYTF.

V usage is TRBV2 and J usage is TRBJ2-7; 7 nucleotides match TRBD1. The length of the CDR3 is 15 residues. Germline V gene sequence: CDR1 SNHLY, CDR2 FYNNEI. V was pared by 4 bases and J by 4 bases, with 10 bases of the junction left unmatched. The CDR3 bases are TGTGCCAGCAGTGGTAGGGGGCTCCTCGCGTACGAGCAGTACTTC. This codes for CASSGRGLLAYEQYF.

This clonotype was counted many times. The V and J genes are TRBV6-4 and TRBJ1-1; a weak D match, TRBD1 (5 bases). Germline V gene sequence: CDR1 MRHNA, CDR2 SNTAGT. Trimming pared 5 bases from V and 4 bases from J, leaving 17 bases between. This CDR3 has 15 amino acids. The CDR3 DNA is TGTGCCAGCAGTACCTCGGTGGGGGGAGGCACTGAAGCTTTCTTT. Translated: CASSTSVGGGTEAFF.

In this sample, this clonotype turned up once. The CDR3 DNA follows: TGTGCCAGCAGCTTAACGGCGTCTAACACTGAAGCTTTCCACTTT. Its protein is CASSLTASNTEAFHF. V and J are TRBV7-9 and TRBJ1-6; D gene ambiguous. The CDR3 loop spans 15 amino acids. Between the trimmed V and J ends, which lost 2 bases and 17 bases, there was a span of 22 bases. The germline CDR1 and CDR2 sequences are SEHNR and FQNEAQ (reference sequence).

There are many counts of this clonotype. The chain joins TRBV24-1 to TRBJ2-2, with D possibly matching TRBD2 (5 bases). The CDR3 has 13 residues. CDR1 and CDR2 from the germline V gene are KGHDR and SFDVKD. Trimming left V 9 bases short and J 3 bases short, with 10 bases between. The CDR3 bases are TGTGCCACCCGCGGGTTTTACACCGGGGAGCTGTTTTTT. Protein sequence: CATRGFYTGELFF.

V gene TRBV7-2 combines with J gene TRBJ1-1; D gene uncertain. The CDR3 is made up of 15 amino acids. CDR1 is SGHTA, CDR2 FQGNSA, per germline. The V end was cut by 3 bases, the J end by 14 bases, with 25 bases between. The CDR3: CASSLVAGMDDQYFF. CDR3 nucleotides: TGTGCCAGCAGCTTGGTAGCGGGGATGGACGATCAGTACTTCTTT.

The gene calls are TRBV5-5 and TRBJ1-5; D gene ambiguous. CDR3 length: 14 amino acids. Trimming removed 1 base from V and 5 bases from J, with 10 bases in between. Germline V gene sequence: CDR1 SGHKS, CDR2 YYEKEE (reference sequence). CDR3 coding DNA: TGTGCCAGCAGCTTGAGCAAACGGGATCAGCCCCAGCATTTT. Its translation: CASSLSKRDQPQHF. The full variable domain, rest sourced from reference TRBV5-5 and TRBJ1-5, is DAGVTQSPTHLIKTRGQQVTLRCSPISGHKSVSWYQQVLGQGPQFIFQYYEKEERGRGNFPDRFSARQFPNYSSELNVNALLLGDSALYLCASSLSKRDQPQHFGDGTRLSIL.

This clonotype has a count of ten or more. The rearrangement uses TRBV3-1 and TRBJ1-1; D not resolved. V gave up 9 bases and J gave up 1 base, with 9 bases separating them. Germline values: CDR1 LGHDT, CDR2 YNNKEL (reference sequence). The CDR3 runs to 12 residues. The CDR3 region is CASSLENTEAFF. The CDR3 DNA follows: TGTGCCAGTAGTCTGGAGAACACTGAAGCTTTCTTT. The variable domain in full, completed from reference TRBV3-1 and TRBJ1-1, reads DTAVSQTPKYLVTQMGNDKSIKCEQNLGHDTMYWYKQDSKKFLKIMFSYNNKELIINETVPNRFSPKSPDKAHLNLHINSLELGDSAVYFCASSLENTEAFFGQGTRLTVV.

This rearrangement joins TRBV7-2 to TRBJ2-7, with D perhaps matching TRBD1 (5 bases). The CDR3 is 14 residues long. Germline-derived CDR1 and CDR2 are SGHTA and FQGNSA. The CDR3 sequence is CASSLTTAYDQHFV. The CDR3 DNA follows: TGTGCCAGCAGCTTAACGACAGCCTACGATCAGCACTTCGTC.

This chain joins TRBV9 and TRBJ2-3; the D gene is possibly TRBD1 (7 bases). CDR3 size: 16 residues. The V end was cut by 3 bases, the J end by 10 bases, with 24 bases between. Germline CDR1 is SGDLS and CDR2 is YYNGEE. The CDR3 nucleotides read TGTGCCAGCAGCGCGATGCAGGGGGTGGACTATGGCTCGCAGTATTTT. Amino acid sequence: CASSAMQGVDYGSQYF.

Many counts were recorded for this clonotype. This rearrangement joins TRBV7-9 to TRBJ2-5, with D tentatively TRBD2 (5 bases). Between the trimmed V and J ends, which lost 4 bases and 2 bases, there was a span of 8 bases. CDR1 and CDR2 from the germline V gene are SEHNR and FQNEAQ (reference sequence). This CDR3 region has 13 residues. The CDR3, as DNA: TGTGCCAGCAGCTCCTCGGGGCAAGAGACCCAGTACTTC. Translating it yields CASSSSGQETQYF.

In this sample, this clonotype turned up many times. V gene TRBV5-1 combines with J gene TRBJ1-6, with 8 bases that match TRBD1. CDR3 length: 16 amino acids. V lost 5 bases and J lost 6; bases outside the gene matches: 10. CDR1 SGHRS and CDR2 YFSETQ come from the germline V gene. The CDR3 nucleotides read TGCGCCAGCAGTTTCCTCAACAGGGGGTTTAATTCACCCCTCCACTTT. Translating gives CASSFLNRGFNSPLHF.

The genes are TRBV7-9 and TRBJ1-3, with D possibly TRBD1 on 5 matching bases. The germline V gene encodes CDR1 SEHNR and CDR2 FQNEAQ (reference sequence). V gave up 1 base and J gave up 7 bases, with 8 bases separating them. The CDR3 consists of 13 residues. This CDR3 reads CASSLGRGNTIYF. CDR3 in DNA: TGTGCCAGCAGCTTAGGTCGGGGGAACACCATATATTTT.

In this sample, this clonotype turned up many times. The CDR3 loop is CASSKTQGVPEAFF. The DNA of the CDR3 is TGTGCCAGCAGTAAAACCCAGGGGGTCCCTGAAGCTTTCTTT. The gene calls are TRBV6-4 and TRBJ1-1; 7 nucleotides match TRBD1. V dropped 5 bases and J dropped 6; count of bases not matched to a gene: 9. The CDR3 runs to 14 residues. CDR1 and CDR2 from the germline V gene are MRHNA and SNTAGT.

About this clonotype itself: A read error may explain this, as a much larger clone is one base away. Here the CDR3 DNA reads TGTGCCAGCAATGTAAGGGCTGGGTCGCACACTGAAGCTTTCTTT. Translating it yields CASNVRAGSHTEAFF. The rearrangement uses TRBV6-1 and TRBJ1-1; D is unclear. The CDR3 is 15 amino acids. Germline CDR1 MNHNS, CDR2 SASEGT. Trimming pared 7 bases from V and 3 bases from J, leaving 18 bases between.

In regard to this clonotype: At one end the junction does not follow the germline gene, possibly because of a read error. V and J are TRBV2 and TRBJ2-2; maybe TRBD2 (5 bases). This CDR3 is 14 amino acids long. Germline V CDR1 and CDR2: SNHLY, FYNNEI. The CDR3 protein is CATSETGNSGEQFF. CDR3 in DNA: TGTGCCACCAGTGAGACCGGGAACTCCGGGGAGCAGTTTTTT.

V usage is TRBV19 and J usage is TRBJ2-3; either TRBD1 or TRBD2 may supply D (6 bases each). From germline, CDR1 is LNHDA and CDR2 SQIVND (reference sequence). The V end was cut by 9 bases, the J end by 2 bases, with 18 bases between. CDR3 length: 15 amino acids. CDR3 DNA sequence: TGTGCCAGCAGGACGACAGGCGGGAACACAGATACGCAGTATTTT. Translated, it gives CASRTTGGNTDTQYF.

Worth noting for this clonotype: It is likely a read error, because the conserved phenylalanine at the end of the CDR3 is missing. The rearrangement uses TRBV5-4 and TRBJ1-2; D is unresolved. The CDR3 has 15 amino acids. Trimming removed 1 base from V and 1 base from J, with 11 bases in between. The germline V gene encodes CDR1 SGHNT and CDR2 YYREEE (reference sequence). The CDR3 DNA follows: TGTGCCAGCAGCTTGCGCCCGGATTATAACTATGGCTACACCTCC. It codes for CASSLRPDYNYGYTS.

The rearrangement links TRBV12-3 or TRBV12-4 to TRBJ1-6; no reliable D call. V dropped 8 bases and J dropped 6 bases, with 14 bases sitting between them. The CDR3 extends over 14 amino acids. The CDR3, as DNA: TGTGCCAGCGCACCCAAAGTGCGTAATTCACCCCTCCACTTT. Translated, it gives CASAPKVRNSPLHF.

This clonotype was seen just once. The chain employs TRBV5-5 and TRBJ1-2, with 8 bases lining up with TRBD1. CDR1 and CDR2 from the germline V gene are SGHKS and YYEKEE (reference sequence). With V trimmed by 4 bases and J by 0 bases, 5 bases remained unmatched. CDR3 length equals 15 residues. CDR3 sequence (DNA): TGTGCCAGCAGCCCAGACAGGGGAACTAACTATGGCTACACCTTC. As protein: CASSPDRGTNYGYTF.